Given below is one T cell receptor (beta chain) in context. The antigen remains undetermined. The trim removed 5 bases at V and 2 bases at J, leaving 5 bases unmatched. CDR1 is SGHTA, CDR2 FQGTGA, per germline. The CDR3 runs 15 residues. Some clones are missing from TCRdb's copy, which holds only in-frame ones; the method was immunoSEQ multiplex PCR. The sample shows roughly 67,000 clones, approximately 82% of them seen only once. The data originate from a study of neoadjuvant anti-PD-1 for oral cavity cancer. Overall study results and limits: Higher pretreatment blood Treg/Th17 ratios correlated with higher pretreatment blood and lower post-treatment tumor TCRbeta clonality.

Analysis of PBMCs was direct, with no culture step. The sequencing used PBMCs, collected before nivolumab (anti-PD-1) treatment. V is TRBV7-3 and J is TRBJ2-1; 8 bases agree with TRBD1. The sequence came from a person aged 35-79 years with oral cavity squamous cell carcinoma. The CDR3 here is CASSVDRGTYNEQFF. CDR3 nucleotide sequence: TGTGCCAGCAGCGTCGACAGGGGTACCTACAATGAGCAGTTCTTC. The complete variable domain, with remaining parts taken from reference TRBV7-3 and TRBJ2-1, reads GAGVSQTPSNKVTEKGKYVELRCDPISGHTALYWYRQSLGQGPEFLIYFQGTGAADDSGLPNDRFFAVRPEGSVSTLKIQRTERGDSAVYLCASSVDRGTYNEQFFGPGTRLTVL.